These 5 T cell receptor beta chains were sequenced from one sample in a study of T cell repertoires in cytomegalovirus infection. MiXCR was run by TCRdb on the reads, yielding one entry per CDR3 protein. The top ten clones hold roughly an eighth of a sample with about 830,000 distinct CDR3 sequences, less than 35% of them seen once. Their antigen targets remain unknown. The specimen comprised cultured CD8+ T cells from PBMCs, sampled from culture after CMV antigen stimulation. The receptors were sampled from a human donor in good health (CMV status not recorded). Some clones in this sample may be carry-over from other donors' samples.

CDR3 DNA sequence: TGCGCCAGCAGCCCAAAACTAGCGGGGGCTGACAATGAGCAGTTCTTC. Translating gives CASSPKLAGADNEQFF. The rearrangement joins TRBV4-3 to TRBJ2-1, with TRBD2 identical over 11 bases. The CDR3 is 16 amino acids. The V gene's germline CDR1 is LGHNA and CDR2 YSLEER. Trimming took 4 bases from V and 5 from J; bases not matched to a gene: 7.

The chain uses TRBV12-3 or TRBV12-4 and TRBJ2-1, with D unresolved. V dropped 7 bases and J dropped 1 base, with 8 bases sitting between them. This CDR3 has 13 residues. The CDR3 loop reads CASTVGSYNEQFF. In nucleotides, the CDR3 is TGTGCCAGCACCGTCGGGTCCTACAATGAGCAGTTCTTC.

This clonotype occurred many times. The chain combines TRBV7-2 with TRBJ2-3; D unresolved. The CDR3 spans 15 residues. The V gene's germline CDR1 is SGHTA and CDR2 FQGNSA. The V end was cut by 5 bases, the J end by 0 bases, with 12 bases between. CDR3 nucleotides: TGTGCCAGCAGCCCTTGGGCGCTTAGCACAGATACGCAGTATTTT. It translates to CASSPWALSTDTQYF. The variable domain in full, with the rest retrieved from reference TRBV7-2 and TRBJ2-3, is GAGVSQSPSNKVTEKGKDVELRCDPISGHTALYWYRQSLGQGLEFLIYFQGNSAPDKSGLPSDRFSAERTGGSVSTLTIQRTQQEDSAVYLCASSPWALSTDTQYFGPGTRLTVL.

The V and J genes are TRBV9 and TRBJ1-5, with 9 positions matching TRBD1. The germline V gene encodes CDR1 SGDLS and CDR2 YYNGEE. The V and J ends lost 0 bases and 6 bases, in that order; junction bases with no gene match: 16. This CDR3 comprises 19 residues. CDR3 protein: CASSVARILTGGHSQPQHF. CDR3 sequence (DNA): TGTGCCAGCAGCGTAGCTCGAATACTAACAGGGGGCCATAGTCAGCCCCAGCATTTT.

The rearrangement joins TRBV12-3 or TRBV12-4 to TRBJ2-7, with a possible D match to TRBD2 (6 bases). The CDR3 consists of 16 residues. V lost 3 bases and J 3 bases, leaving 18 bases between the germline ends. CDR3 in DNA: TGTGCCAGCAGTTTTAGCGGCCCTCGGGACGGCTACGAGCAGTACTTC. Amino acids: CASSFSGPRDGYEQYF.